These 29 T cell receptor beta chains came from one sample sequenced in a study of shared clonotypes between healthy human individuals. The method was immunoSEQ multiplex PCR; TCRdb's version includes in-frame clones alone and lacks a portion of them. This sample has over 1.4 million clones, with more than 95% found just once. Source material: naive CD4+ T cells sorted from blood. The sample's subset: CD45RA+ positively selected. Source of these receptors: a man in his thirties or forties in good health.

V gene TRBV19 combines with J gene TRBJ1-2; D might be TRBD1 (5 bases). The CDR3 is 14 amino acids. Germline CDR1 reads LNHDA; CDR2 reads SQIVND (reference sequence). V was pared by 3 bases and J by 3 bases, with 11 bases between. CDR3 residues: CASSIGREDYGYTF. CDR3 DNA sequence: TGTGCCAGTAGTATCGGCAGGGAGGACTATGGCTACACCTTC. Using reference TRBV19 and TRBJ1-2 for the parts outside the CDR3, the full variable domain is DGGITQSPKYLFRKEGQNVTLSCEQNLNHDAMYWYRQDPGQGLRLIYYSQIVNDFQKGDIAEGYSVSREKKESFPLTVTSAQKNPTAFYLCASSIGREDYGYTFGSGTRLTVV.

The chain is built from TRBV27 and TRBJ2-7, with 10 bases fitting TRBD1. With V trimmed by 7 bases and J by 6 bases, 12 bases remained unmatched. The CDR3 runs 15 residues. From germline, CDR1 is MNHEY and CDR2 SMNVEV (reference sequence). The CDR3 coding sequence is TGTGCCAGCAAAATTGAGACAGGGACAGGGGTCGAGCAGTACTTC. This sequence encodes CASKIETGTGVEQYF.

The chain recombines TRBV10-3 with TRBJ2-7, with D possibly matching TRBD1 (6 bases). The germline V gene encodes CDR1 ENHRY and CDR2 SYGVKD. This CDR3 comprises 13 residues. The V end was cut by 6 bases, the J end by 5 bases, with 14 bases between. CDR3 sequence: CAISQIYRDEQYF. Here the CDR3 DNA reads TGTGCCATCAGCCAGATCTACAGGGACGAGCAGTACTTC.

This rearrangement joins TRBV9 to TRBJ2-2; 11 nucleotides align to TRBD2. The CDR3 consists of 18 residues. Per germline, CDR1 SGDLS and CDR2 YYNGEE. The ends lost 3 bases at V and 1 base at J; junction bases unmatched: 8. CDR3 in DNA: TGTGCCAGCAGCGCCATAGCGGGAGGGACCATGAACACCGGGGAGCTGTTTTTT. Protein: CASSAIAGGTMNTGELFF. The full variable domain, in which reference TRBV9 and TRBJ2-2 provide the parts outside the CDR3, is DSGVTQTPKHLITATGQRVTLRCSPRSGDLSVYWYQQSLDQGLQFLIQYYNGEERAKGNILERFSAQQFPDLHSELNLSSLELGDSALYFCASSAIAGGTMNTGELFFGEGSRLTVL.

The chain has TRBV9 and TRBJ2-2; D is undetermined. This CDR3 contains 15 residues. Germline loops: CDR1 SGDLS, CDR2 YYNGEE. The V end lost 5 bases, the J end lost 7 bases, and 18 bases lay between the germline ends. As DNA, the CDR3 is TGTGCCAGCAGGGATGATCAAGGGTCGGGCGGGGAGCTGTTTTTT. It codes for CASRDDQGSGGELFF.

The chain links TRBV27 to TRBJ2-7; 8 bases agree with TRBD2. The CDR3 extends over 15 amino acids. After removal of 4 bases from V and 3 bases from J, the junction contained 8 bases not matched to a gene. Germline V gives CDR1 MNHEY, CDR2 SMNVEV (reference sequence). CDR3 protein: CASSSSKLAVYEQYF. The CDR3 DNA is TGTGCCAGCAGTTCTTCCAAACTAGCGGTCTACGAGCAGTACTTC.

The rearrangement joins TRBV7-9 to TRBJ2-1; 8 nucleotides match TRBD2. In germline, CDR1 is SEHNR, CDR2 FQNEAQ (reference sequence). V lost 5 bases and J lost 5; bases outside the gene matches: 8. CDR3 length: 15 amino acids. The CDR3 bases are TGTGCCAGCAGCGAAGCGGGAGTTGGTGACAATGAGCAGTTCTTC. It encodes CASSEAGVGDNEQFF.

The CDR3 DNA follows: TGTGCCAGCAGTTGGGACAGGGAGGGGCACACTGAAGCTTTCTTT. The encoded protein is CASSWDREGHTEAFF. The chain combines TRBV28 with TRBJ1-1; 9 nucleotides agree with TRBD1. This CDR3 spans 15 amino acids. With 4 bases clipped from V and 3 bases from J, the junction kept 6 bases outside the gene matches. Germline values: CDR1 MDHEN, CDR2 SYDVKM.

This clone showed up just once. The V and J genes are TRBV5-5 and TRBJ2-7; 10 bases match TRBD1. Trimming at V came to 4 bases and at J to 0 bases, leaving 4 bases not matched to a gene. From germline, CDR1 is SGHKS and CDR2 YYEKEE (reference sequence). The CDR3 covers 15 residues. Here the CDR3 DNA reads TGTGCCAGCAGCATAGACAGGGGGCCCTCCTACGAGCAGTACTTC. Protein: CASSIDRGPSYEQYF.

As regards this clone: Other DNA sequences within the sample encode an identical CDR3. CDR3 sequence: CASSEVSGGNQPQHF. The CDR3 region has the DNA TGTGCCAGCAGTGAAGTTTCCGGGGGCAATCAGCCCCAGCATTTT. The chain recombines TRBV6-1 with TRBJ1-5; D call uncertain. Germline-derived CDR1 and CDR2 are MNHNS and SASEGT. Trimming stripped 1 base from V and 2 bases from J, with 9 bases between. The CDR3 extends over 15 amino acids.

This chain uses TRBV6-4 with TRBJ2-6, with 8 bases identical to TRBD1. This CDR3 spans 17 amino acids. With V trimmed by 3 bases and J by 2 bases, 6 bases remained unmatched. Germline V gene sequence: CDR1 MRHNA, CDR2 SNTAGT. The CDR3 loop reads CASSERAGGTGANVLTF. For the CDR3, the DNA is TGTGCCAGCAGTGAGAGGGCAGGGGGCACTGGGGCCAACGTCCTGACTTTC.

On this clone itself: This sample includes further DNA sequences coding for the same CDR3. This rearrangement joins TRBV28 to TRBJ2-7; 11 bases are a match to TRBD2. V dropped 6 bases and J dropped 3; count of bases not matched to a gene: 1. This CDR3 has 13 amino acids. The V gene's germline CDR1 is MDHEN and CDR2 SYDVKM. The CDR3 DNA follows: TGTGCCAGCAGACTAGCGGGAGTCTACGAGCAGTACTTC. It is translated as CASRLAGVYEQYF.

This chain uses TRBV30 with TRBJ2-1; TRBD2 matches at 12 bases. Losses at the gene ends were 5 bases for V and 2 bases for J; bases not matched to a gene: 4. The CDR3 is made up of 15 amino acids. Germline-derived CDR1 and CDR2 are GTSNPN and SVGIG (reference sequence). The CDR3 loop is CAWGTSGLPYNEQFF. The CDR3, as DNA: TGTGCCTGGGGGACTAGCGGGTTACCCTACAATGAGCAGTTCTTC. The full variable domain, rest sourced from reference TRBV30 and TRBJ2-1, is SQTIHQWPATLVQPVGSPLSLECTVEGTSNPNLYWYRQAAGRGLQLLFYSVGIGQISSEVPQNLSASRPQDRQFILSSKKLLLSDSGFYLCAWGTSGLPYNEQFFGPGTRLTVL.

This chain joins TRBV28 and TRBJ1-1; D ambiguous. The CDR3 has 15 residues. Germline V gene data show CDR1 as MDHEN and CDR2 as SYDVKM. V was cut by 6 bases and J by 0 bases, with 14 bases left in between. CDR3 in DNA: TGTGCCAGCAGGTTCGCAGGCAGTGTGAACACTGAAGCTTTCTTT. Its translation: CASRFAGSVNTEAFF. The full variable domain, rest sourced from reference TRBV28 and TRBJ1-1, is DVKVTQSSRYLVKRTGEKVFLECVQDMDHENMFWYRQDPGLGLRLIYFSYDVKMKEKGDIPEGYSVSREKKERFSLILESASTNQTSMYLCASRFAGSVNTEAFFGQGTRLTVV.

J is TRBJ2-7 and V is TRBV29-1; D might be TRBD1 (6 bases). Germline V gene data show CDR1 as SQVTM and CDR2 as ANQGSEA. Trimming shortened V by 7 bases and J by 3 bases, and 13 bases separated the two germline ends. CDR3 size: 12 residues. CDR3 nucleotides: TGCAGCGCCAAGGGGGTCCTCTACGAGCAGTACTTC. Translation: CSAKGVLYEQYF.

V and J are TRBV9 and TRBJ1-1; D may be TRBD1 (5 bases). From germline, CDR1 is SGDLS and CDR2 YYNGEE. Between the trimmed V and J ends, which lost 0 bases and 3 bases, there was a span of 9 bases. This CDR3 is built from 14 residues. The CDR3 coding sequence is TGTGCCAGCAGCGTAGGGGGGGATTACACTGAAGCTTTCTTT. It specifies CASSVGGDYTEAFF.

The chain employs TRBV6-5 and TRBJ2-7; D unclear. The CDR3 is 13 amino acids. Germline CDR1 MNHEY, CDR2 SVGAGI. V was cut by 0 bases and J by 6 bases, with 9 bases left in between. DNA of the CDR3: TGTGCCAGCAGTTACTCGATGGGGTTCGAGCAGTACTTC. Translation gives CASSYSMGFEQYF.

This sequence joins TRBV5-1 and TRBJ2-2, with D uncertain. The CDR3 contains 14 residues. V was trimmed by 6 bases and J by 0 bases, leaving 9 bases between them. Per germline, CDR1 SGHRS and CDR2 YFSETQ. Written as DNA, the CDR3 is TGCGCCAGCACCGGGTCGACGAACACCGGGGAGCTGTTTTTT. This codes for CASTGSTNTGELFF.

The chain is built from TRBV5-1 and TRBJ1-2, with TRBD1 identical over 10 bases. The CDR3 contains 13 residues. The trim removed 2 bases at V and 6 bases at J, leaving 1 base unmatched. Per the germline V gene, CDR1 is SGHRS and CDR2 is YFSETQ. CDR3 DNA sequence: TGCGCCAGCAGCTTCGGGACAGGGGATGGCTACACCTTC. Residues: CASSFGTGDGYTF.

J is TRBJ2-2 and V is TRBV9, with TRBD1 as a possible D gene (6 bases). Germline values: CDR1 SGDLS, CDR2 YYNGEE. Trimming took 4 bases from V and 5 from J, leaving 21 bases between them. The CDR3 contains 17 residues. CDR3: CASSPASTSQGTGELFF. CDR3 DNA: TGTGCCAGCAGCCCTGCTTCAACATCCCAGGGGACCGGGGAGCTGTTTTTT.

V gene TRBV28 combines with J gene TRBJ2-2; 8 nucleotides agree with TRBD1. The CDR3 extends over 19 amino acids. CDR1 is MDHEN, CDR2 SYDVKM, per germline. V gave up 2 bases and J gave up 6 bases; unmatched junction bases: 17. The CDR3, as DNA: TGTGCCAGCAGTTTAAATGGGGCAGGGGGCGCCGAACACGCCGGGGAGCTGTTTTTT. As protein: CASSLNGAGGAEHAGELFF.

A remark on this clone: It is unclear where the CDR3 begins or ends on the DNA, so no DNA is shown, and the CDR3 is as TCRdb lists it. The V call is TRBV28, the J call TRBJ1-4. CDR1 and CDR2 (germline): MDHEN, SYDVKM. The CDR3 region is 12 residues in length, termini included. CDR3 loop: CASSLEREKLFF.

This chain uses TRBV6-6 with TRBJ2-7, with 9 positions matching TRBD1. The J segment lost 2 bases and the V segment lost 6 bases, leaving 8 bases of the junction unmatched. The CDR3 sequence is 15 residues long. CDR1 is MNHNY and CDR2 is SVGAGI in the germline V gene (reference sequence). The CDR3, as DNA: TGTGCCAGCAGCTCCCCGGGACAGGGAGCCTACGAGCAGTACTTC. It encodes CASSSPGQGAYEQYF.

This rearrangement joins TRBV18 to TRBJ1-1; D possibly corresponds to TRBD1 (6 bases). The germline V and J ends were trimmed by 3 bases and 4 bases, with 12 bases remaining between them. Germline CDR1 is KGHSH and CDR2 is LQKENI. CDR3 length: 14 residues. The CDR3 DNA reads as TGTGCCAGCTCACCGTGGGAGGGGGTCACTGAAGCTTTCTTT. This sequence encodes CASSPWEGVTEAFF.

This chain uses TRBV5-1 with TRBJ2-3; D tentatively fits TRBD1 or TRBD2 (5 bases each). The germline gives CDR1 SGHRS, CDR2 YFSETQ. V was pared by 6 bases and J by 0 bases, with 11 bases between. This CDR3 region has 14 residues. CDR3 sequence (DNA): TGCGCCAGCACCCGGGACGGAAGCACAGATACGCAGTATTTT. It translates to CASTRDGSTDTQYF.

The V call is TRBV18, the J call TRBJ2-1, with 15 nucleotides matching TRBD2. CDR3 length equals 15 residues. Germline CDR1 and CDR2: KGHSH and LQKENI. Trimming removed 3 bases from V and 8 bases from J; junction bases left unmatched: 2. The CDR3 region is CASSPGLAGGDEQFF. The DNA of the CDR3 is TGTGCCAGCTCACCGGGACTAGCGGGAGGAGATGAGCAGTTCTTC.

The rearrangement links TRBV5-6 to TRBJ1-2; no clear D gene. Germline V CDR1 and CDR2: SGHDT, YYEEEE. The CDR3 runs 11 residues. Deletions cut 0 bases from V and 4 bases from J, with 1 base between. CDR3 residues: CASSLAYGYTF. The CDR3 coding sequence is TGTGCCAGCAGCTTGGCCTATGGCTACACCTTC.

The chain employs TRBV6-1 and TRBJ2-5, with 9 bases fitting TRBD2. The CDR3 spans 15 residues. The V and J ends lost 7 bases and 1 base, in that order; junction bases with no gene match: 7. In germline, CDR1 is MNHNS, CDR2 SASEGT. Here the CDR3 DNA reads TGTGCCAGCACGCGGGAGGGCCGGCTCCAAGAGACCCAGTACTTC. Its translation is CASTREGRLQETQYF.

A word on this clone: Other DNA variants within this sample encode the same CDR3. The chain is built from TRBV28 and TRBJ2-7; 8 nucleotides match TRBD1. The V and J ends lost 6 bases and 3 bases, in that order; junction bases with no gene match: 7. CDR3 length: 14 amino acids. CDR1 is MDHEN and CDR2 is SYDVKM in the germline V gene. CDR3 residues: CASSLGQGGYEQYF. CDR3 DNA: TGTGCCAGCAGCCTAGGACAGGGCGGCTACGAGCAGTACTTC.